The present entry profiles one TCR beta chain with its context. Assay used: immunoSEQ multiplex PCR; TCRdb lists only in-frame clones, some missing. Seen here are about 150,000 clones, over 80% observed once, and the top ten hold around 5.1%. The data were obtained in a study of blood T cell repertoires in COVID-19. Germline trimming cut 4 bases from V and 4 bases from J; bases unmatched to any gene: 6. Looked up from germline, CDR1 is MNHEY and CDR2 is SVGAGI. The CDR3 runs to 14 residues. The V gene is TRBV6-5, the J gene TRBJ1-2; 7 nucleotides line up with TRBD1. The receptor was isolated from a man between 65 and 85 years old who had been exposed to COVID-19. The sequencing sample was made of PBMCs or T cells enriched from blood (not recorded which). The DNA of the CDR3 is TGTGCCAGCAGTTCCCCGGGACAGATCTATGGCTACACCTTC. It specifies CASSSPGQIYGYTF.